Presented here are 17 T cell receptor beta chains from one specimen sequenced in a study of patients and donors after allogeneic stem cell transplantation. MiXCR was run by TCRdb on the RT-PCR reads, yielding one entry per CDR3 protein. The sample carries fewer than 500,000 distinct CDR3 sequences, around 16% recorded once. The specimen was blood, either unsorted or a sorted T cell fraction (not recorded which). All receptors come from a human donor who was either an allogeneic HSCT recipient or a stem cell or donor lymphocyte infusion donor (not recorded which). It is not recorded whose cells these are; they may come from a transplant donor.

This clonotype was observed a handful of times. The chain couples TRBV7-7 to TRBJ2-5, with 10 bases identical to TRBD2. Germline V CDR1 and CDR2: SSHAT, FNYEAQ (reference sequence). With V trimmed by 2 bases and J by 0 bases, 9 bases remained unmatched. The CDR3 extends over 18 amino acids. Here the CDR3 reads CASSLRLAGVSYQETQYF. The DNA of the CDR3 is TGTGCCAGCAGCTTACGGCTAGCGGGAGTGTCGTACCAAGAGACCCAGTACTTC.

This clonotype was observed a few times. In DNA, the CDR3 is TGCAGCGTTTCGCCCGGGACTAGTAACGAGCAGTACTTC. Residues: CSVSPGTSNEQYF. This chain joins TRBV29-1 and TRBJ2-7, with 8 bases matching TRBD2. This CDR3 comprises 13 residues. CDR1 and CDR2 (germline): SQVTM, ANQGSEA. With 5 bases clipped from V and 5 bases from J, the junction kept 8 bases outside the gene matches.

In this sample, this clonotype turned up a few times. The chain uses TRBV6-4 and TRBJ2-7; 15 nucleotides line up with TRBD2. This CDR3 comprises 17 residues. Germline assignment: CDR1 MRHNA and CDR2 SNTAGT. V lost 5 bases to trimming and J lost 5 bases; unmatched junction nucleotides: 10. This CDR3 reads CASSCISGTSGRNEQYF. Written as DNA, the CDR3 is TGTGCCAGCAGTTGCATCTCCGGGACTAGCGGGAGGAACGAGCAGTACTTC.

The rearrangement uses TRBV6-1 and TRBJ2-3, with no clear D. Germline CDR1 is MNHNS and CDR2 is SASEGT. V was pared by 4 bases and J by 2 bases, with 4 bases between. The CDR3 extends over 12 amino acids. CDR3 DNA: TGTGCCAGCAGTGTAACCACAGATACGCAGTATTTT. The encoded protein is CASSVTTDTQYF.

The chain employs TRBV20-1 and TRBJ2-1; tentatively, D is TRBD1 (5 bases). Germline values: CDR1 DFQATT, CDR2 SNEGSKA (reference sequence). CDR3 length equals 16 residues. The CDR3: CRVGHLLVGVTHEQFF. The CDR3 coding sequence is TGCAGAGTAGGACACCTGTTGGTAGGGGTCACCCATGAGCAGTTCTTC.

This clonotype was seen only a few times. The chain combines TRBV28 with TRBJ1-4; tentatively, D is TRBD1 (6 bases). CDR3 length: 19 amino acids. The germline V and J ends were trimmed by 4 bases and 6 bases, with 27 bases remaining between them. CDR1 and CDR2 from the germline V gene are MDHEN and SYDVKM. The CDR3 DNA follows: TGTGCCAGCAGTTCCTCCTTAGACAGGTTGACTATTGGTGATGAAAAACTGTTTTTT. This translates into CASSSSLDRLTIGDEKLFF. Combining the CDR3 with reference TRBV28 and TRBJ1-4 gives the whole variable domain DVKVTQSSRYLVKRTGEKVFLECVQDMDHENMFWYRQDPGLGLRLIYFSYDVKMKEKGDIPEGYSVSREKKERFSLILESASTNQTSMYLCASSSSLDRLTIGDEKLFFGSGTQLSVL.

The V call is TRBV20-1, the J call TRBJ2-6, with D hard to call. CDR1 and CDR2 from the germline V gene are DFQATT and SNEGSKA (reference sequence). Trimming left V 5 bases short and J 0 bases short, with 8 bases between. The CDR3 consists of 14 residues. The CDR3 DNA is TGCAGTGCTCAGGCCCACTCTGGGGCCAACGTCCTGACTTTC. This translates into CSAQAHSGANVLTF.

In this sample, this clonotype turned up many times. The chain recombines TRBV6-1 with TRBJ2-2, with D unclear. This CDR3 is built from 13 residues. Germline V gene lookup returns CDR1 MNHNS and CDR2 SASEGT. V was trimmed by 8 bases and J by 6 bases, leaving 13 bases between them. For the CDR3, the DNA is TGTGCCAGCCTTATCCCCTCGTCCGGGGAGCTGTTTTTT. Translating it yields CASLIPSSGELFF.

V and J are TRBV20-1 and TRBJ2-7; 7 nucleotides align to TRBD1. Germline assignment: CDR1 DFQATT and CDR2 SNEGSKA (reference sequence). The CDR3 has 14 amino acids. With 4 bases clipped from V and 4 bases from J, the junction kept 10 bases outside the gene matches. CDR3 amino acids: CSAIGRDSLYEQYF. CDR3 sequence (DNA): TGCAGTGCTATAGGCCGGGACAGCCTTTACGAGCAGTACTTC.

This clonotype has ten or more counts. The CDR3 spells CSAKYRGYGYTF. As DNA, the CDR3 is TGCAGTGCTAAGTACAGGGGATACGGCTACACCTTC. This chain joins TRBV20-1 and TRBJ1-2; 7 positions agree with TRBD1. Germline V gene sequence: CDR1 DFQATT, CDR2 SNEGSKA (reference sequence). The CDR3 runs to 12 residues. J was trimmed by 8 bases and V by 4 bases; bases with no gene match: 7.

This rearrangement joins TRBV7-2 to TRBJ2-7, with 13 bases fitting TRBD2. The CDR3 has 17 residues. Germline V lookup: CDR1 SGHTA, CDR2 FQGNSA. J gave up 3 bases and V 0 bases, and 5 bases lay outside the gene matches. For the CDR3, the DNA is TGTGCCAGCAGCTTAGCGACTAGCGGGGGGCGTCGCTACGAGCAGTACTTC. Translation: CASSLATSGGRRYEQYF.

This clonotype was observed a few times. This sequence joins TRBV27 and TRBJ2-3; D unclear. This CDR3 is built from 14 residues. Germline V CDR1 and CDR2: MNHEY, SMNVEV (reference sequence). V was trimmed by 3 bases and J by 2 bases, leaving 9 bases between them. CDR3 amino acids: CASSFWLDTDTQYF. CDR3 DNA sequence: TGTGCCAGCAGTTTTTGGCTAGACACAGATACGCAGTATTTT.

This clonotype was observed many times. The V call is TRBV12-3 or TRBV12-4, the J call TRBJ2-5; D is perhaps TRBD2 (5 bases). V was cut by 5 bases and J by 2 bases, with 9 bases left in between. The CDR3 totals 13 residues. The DNA for the CDR3 is TGTGCCAGCAGTAGACTATTTCAAGAGACCCAGTACTTC. Protein sequence: CASSRLFQETQYF.

The chain links TRBV7-8 to TRBJ2-1, with 15 bases identical to TRBD2. Germline V lookup: CDR1 SGHVS, CDR2 FQNEAQ. V lost 7 bases, J lost 7 bases, and 5 bases stayed unmatched. The CDR3 consists of 15 residues. The CDR3 sequence: CASTRTSGRVNEQFF. CDR3 bases: TGTGCCAGCACCCGGACTAGCGGGAGGGTAAATGAGCAGTTCTTC.

The table lists this clonotype with a few counts. Lacking the conserved final phenylalanine or tryptophan, this CDR3 likely reflects a read error. J is TRBJ1-2 and V is TRBV5-5; 11 bases fit TRBD1. Germline CDR1 and CDR2: SGHKS and YYEKEE (reference sequence). After removal of 4 bases from V and 0 bases from J, the junction contained 5 bases not matched to a gene. The CDR3 has 16 amino acids. The CDR3 loop is CASSKGTGGPNYGYTS. The CDR3 bases are TGTGCCAGCAGCAAAGGGACAGGGGGACCTAACTATGGCTACACCTCC.

This clonotype was detected a few times. The chain uses TRBV12-3 or TRBV12-4 and TRBJ1-5, with D possibly being TRBD1 (6 bases). V lost 8 bases, J lost 4 bases, and 24 bases lay in between. The CDR3 length is 17 residues. This CDR3 is CASLRGAGAMRNQPQHF. CDR3 DNA: TGTGCCAGCCTCCGAGGGGCAGGGGCTATGCGGAATCAGCCCCAGCATTTT.

The chain has TRBV4-1 and TRBJ2-5; D gene uncertain. Germline-derived CDR1 and CDR2 are MGHRA and YSYEKL. V shed 0 bases and J shed 7 bases, with 15 bases lying between them. The CDR3 has 15 amino acids. Here the CDR3 DNA reads TGCGCCAGCAGCCAAGATTGGAGACGATATGGGACCCAGTACTTC. Amino acid sequence: CASSQDWRRYGTQYF.